This TCR beta chain was found in a study of OX40 agonist ivuxolimab in advanced cancers. Study results and caveats: Blood T cells, both CD4+ and CD8+, expanded clonally by week 6 at 0.1 to 3.0 mg/kg.

CDR1 is SGDLS and CDR2 is YYNGEE in the germline V gene. Trimming left V 0 bases short and J 3 bases short, with 17 bases between. The length of the CDR3 is 17 residues. In regard to this clone: Its antigen is not known.

Clones were sequenced by immunoSEQ multiplex PCR, and TCRdb holds only the in-frame ones, with some missing. The sample carries fewer than 85,000 clones, around 90% recorded once. The receptor's source is an adult with an advanced solid tumor such as melanoma, head and neck, liver or kidney cancer. Here the sequenced sample was CD4+ or CD8+ T cells sorted from blood, taken in a trial of the OX40 agonist ivuxolimab. This chain joins TRBV9 and TRBJ2-3; D possibly uses TRBD1 or TRBD2 (6 bases each). For the CDR3, the DNA is TGTGCCAGCAGCGTAGTCGAGGGGGGAGAGGGAACAGATACGCAGTATTTT. It is translated as CASSVVEGGEGTDTQYF.